The clone carrying this T cell receptor (beta chain) was detected a few times. Its cognate antigen is unknown. This sample stems from a study of cytomegalovirus exposure and HLA in healthy donors. The germline V gene has CDR1 SNHLY and CDR2 FYNNEI. The CDR3 runs 12 residues. V gave up 6 bases and J gave up 2 bases, with 7 bases separating them. General study results and limits: The classifier, whose performance was assessed in both the original and validation cohorts, reportedly diagnosed cytomegalovirus status with high specificity and sensitivity. An analysis was carried out at a later point. It showed that HLA-associated TCR beta chains were more clonally expanded than equally common non-associated chains. Previous analysis showed most TCR beta V segments were productive about 87% or about 30% of the time.

This PCR relied on a set of 60 Vbeta primers and 13 Jbeta primers. Clones were read by immunoSEQ multiplex PCR, and TCRdb kept only the in-frame ones, dropping some. The table includes 150,000 to 250,000 clones, just over 75% detected once. Sequenced input: PBMCs. This rearrangement joins TRBV2 to TRBJ1-2, with D tentatively TRBD1 (6 bases). The TCR originated in a man younger than 45 in good health and CMV-seronegative. The CDR3 nucleotides read TGTGCCAGCAGCAGGGGCAACTATGGCTACACCTTC. Protein sequence: CASSRGNYGYTF. The full variable domain, with the rest looked up from reference TRBV2 and TRBJ1-2, is EPEVTQTPSHQVTQMGQEVILRCVPISNHLYFYWYRQILGQKVEFLVSFYNNEISEKSEIFDDQFSVERPDGSNFTLKIRSTKLEDSAMYFCASSRGNYGYTFGSGTRLTVV.